This T cell receptor beta chain was profiled in a study of radiation and T cells in renal cell carcinoma. Points from the study as a whole: In blood, top tumor clones expanded by 2 weeks, shrinking by 4.

Some clones are missing from TCRdb's copy, which holds only in-frame ones; the method was immunoSEQ multiplex PCR. The repertoire consists of just over 95,000 clones, with 80% to 90% occurring once and the leading ten covering approximately 8.1%. The CDR3 loop spans 15 amino acids. Germline V gives CDR1 SGHTA, CDR2 FQGNSA. The V and J ends lost 6 bases and 5 bases, in that order; junction bases with no gene match: 6. Concerning this clone itself: Its antigen is unidentified.

Time point of the sample: baseline pretreatment blood. Described treatment: 15 Gy SBRT to primary tumor, nephrectomy 4 weeks later. The specimen was blood, collected from a patient whose treatment included radiotherapy and nephrectomy. This TCR derives from a middle-aged man with renal cell carcinoma. V gene TRBV7-2 combines with J gene TRBJ1-5, with 11 nucleotides matching TRBD1. CDR3 in DNA: TGTGCCAGCAGATCCGGGACAGGGGGTGATCAGCCCCAGCATTTT. It codes for CASRSGTGGDQPQHF.